Following are 24 T cell receptor beta chains from one sample sequenced in a study of T-cell reconstitution after alpha-beta-depleted transplantation in children. TCRbeta library preparation incorporated unique molecular identifiers. TCRdb fed the PCR reads into MiXCR, producing one record per CDR3 protein. The data hold about 460,000 distinct CDR3 sequences, with 10% to 13% observed a single time. The material was PBMCs, obtained before TCRalphabeta/CD19-depleted stem cell transplant. These receptor sequences come from a child aged 2 to 15 with inherited bone marrow failure, due to receive a stem cell transplant.

This clonotype was counted many times. CDR3 DNA sequence: TGCAGCGACAGAAGGCTAGCGGGAGTCAATGAGCAGTTCTTC. Amino acid sequence: CSDRRLAGVNEQFF. The chain joins TRBV29-1 to TRBJ2-1; 10 positions match TRBD2. V was pared by 7 bases and J by 6 bases, with 9 bases of the junction left unmatched. The germline V gene encodes CDR1 SQVTM and CDR2 ANQGSEA. The CDR3 is 14 residues long.

The genes are TRBV4-3 and TRBJ2-3, with 9 bases fitting TRBD1. Germline V gene lookup returns CDR1 LGHNA and CDR2 YSLEER. The CDR3 has 18 residues. V lost 3 bases to trimming and J lost 0 bases; unmatched junction nucleotides: 10. The CDR3 DNA sequence: TGCGCCAGCAGCCATCTACTCTCGGACAGGGGCAGCACAGATACGCAGTATTTT. The encoded protein is CASSHLLSDRGSTDTQYF.

This clonotype was detected many times. The V and J genes are TRBV20-1 and TRBJ2-2; TRBD2 might be the D (5 bases). V lost 1 base and J lost 7, with 10 bases in between. Germline V gene data show CDR1 as DFQATT and CDR2 as SNEGSKA (reference sequence). CDR3 length equals 13 residues. In DNA, the CDR3 is TGCAGTGCTAGAGTCGGGGTTAACGGGGAGCTGTTTTTT. This gives the protein CSARVGVNGELFF.

This clonotype occurred many times. The chain couples TRBV19 to TRBJ2-1, with 8 bases that match TRBD2. Per the germline V gene, CDR1 is LNHDA and CDR2 is SQIVND (reference sequence). The length of the CDR3 is 13 residues. The V and J ends lost 7 bases and 5 bases, in that order; junction bases with no gene match: 4. The CDR3 reads CASKGLDDNEQFF. The CDR3 bases are TGTGCCAGTAAGGGACTAGATGACAATGAGCAGTTCTTC.

This clonotype was detected many times. The genes are TRBV4-3 and TRBJ2-7; D perhaps matches TRBD1 (7 bases). CDR1 and CDR2 (germline): LGHNA, YSLEER. CDR3 size: 16 residues. The V and J ends lost 0 bases and 4 bases respectively, with 16 bases between them. The CDR3 nucleotides read TGCGCCAGCAGCCAAGATCTAGTCAGGGGGGCATACGAGCAGTACTTC. Amino acids: CASSQDLVRGAYEQYF.

A word on this clonotype: A much larger clone sits a single nucleotide away, making a read error possible. The chain employs TRBV5-1 and TRBJ2-5; D is perhaps TRBD1 (5 bases). The CDR3 totals 13 residues. Germline loops: CDR1 SGHRS, CDR2 YFSETQ. Trimming took 3 bases from V and 3 from J, leaving 9 bases between them. The CDR3 nucleotides are TGCGCCAGCAGCTGGACAAGGAAAGAGACCCAGTACTTC. Translation: CASSWTRKETQYF. Supplemented by reference TRBV5-1 and TRBJ2-5, the full variable domain reads KAGVTQTPRYLIKTRGQQVTLSCSPISGHRSVSWYQQTPGQGLQFLFEYFSETQRNKGNFPGRFSGRQFSNSRSEMNVSTLELGDSALYLCASSWTRKETQYFGPGTRLLVL.

The V and J genes are TRBV28 and TRBJ1-1, with D tentatively TRBD1 (5 bases). V lost 1 base and J lost 4, with 13 bases in between. The length of the CDR3 is 15 residues. Germline V CDR1 and CDR2: MDHEN, SYDVKM. CDR3 protein: CASSLYARVSTEAFF. As DNA, the CDR3 is TGTGCCAGCAGTTTATACGCCAGGGTCAGCACTGAAGCTTTCTTT.

This clonotype was seen only a few times. V and J are TRBV6-1 and TRBJ2-5; D remains ambiguous. CDR3 length: 14 residues. V lost 0 bases to trimming and J lost 7 bases, with 12 bases between them. Germline V lookup: CDR1 MNHNS, CDR2 SASEGT. Written as DNA, the CDR3 is TGTGCCAGCAGTGAAGCGGACCCCATGGGGACCCAGTACTTC. Amino acids: CASSEADPMGTQYF.

The chain recombines TRBV20-1 with TRBJ1-6, with 10 bases that match TRBD1. This CDR3 has 20 residues. The V and J ends lost 3 bases and 8 bases, in that order; junction bases with no gene match: 22. Germline V lookup: CDR1 DFQATT, CDR2 SNEGSKA (reference sequence). The chain's CDR3 is CSARSPGQGFEWGMDSPLHF. CDR3 nucleotide sequence: TGCAGTGCTAGGTCCCCGGGACAGGGGTTTGAGTGGGGTATGGATTCACCCCTCCACTTT.

With regard to this clonotype: A read error may be the cause here, since a much bigger clone is one base away. The chain has TRBV29-1 and TRBJ2-1; D call uncertain. Germline CDR1 SQVTM, CDR2 ANQGSEA. The CDR3 is 13 amino acids. For the CDR3, the DNA is TGCAGCGTTGAACGGTGGGCCTACAATGGGCAGTTCTTC. Its translation is CSVERWAYNGQFF.

This clonotype appeared a few times. The chain couples TRBV7-2 to TRBJ2-7; no reliable D call. The CDR3 runs 14 residues. V was pared by 4 bases and J by 1 base, with 11 bases between. The germline CDR1 and CDR2 sequences are SGHTA and FQGNSA. CDR3 sequence: CASSSMHDSYEQYF. In DNA, the CDR3 is TGTGCCAGCAGCTCCATGCACGATTCCTACGAGCAGTACTTC.

This chain connects TRBV20-1 to TRBJ2-1; D is undetermined. The CDR3 has 15 residues. Germline CDR1 DFQATT, CDR2 SNEGSKA (reference sequence). Trimming took off 4 bases at V and 8 bases at J, with 21 bases between the two ends. CDR3 protein: CSATILPGYRDEQFF. CDR3 nucleotides: TGCAGTGCTACCATACTGCCGGGCTACCGGGATGAGCAGTTCTTC.

This clonotype was detected only a few times. The chain recombines TRBV6-1 with TRBJ2-2, with a tentative D call TRBD1 (5 bases). The germline gives CDR1 MNHNS, CDR2 SASEGT. Trimming stripped 6 bases from V and 8 bases from J, with 19 bases between. There are 15 residues in the CDR3. The CDR3 region is CASSRQSLMSGELFF. CDR3 in DNA: TGTGCCAGCAGCCGACAGTCGCTAATGAGTGGGGAGCTGTTTTTT.

There are many counts of this clonotype. This chain joins TRBV7-2 and TRBJ1-5; tentative D call: TRBD1 (5 bases). The CDR3 is 15 residues long. Trimming removed 0 bases at V and 6 bases at J, with 12 bases between. Germline V gives CDR1 SGHTA, CDR2 FQGNSA. The CDR3 protein is CASSLALGLGQPQHF. DNA for the CDR3: TGTGCCAGCAGCTTAGCCCTGGGGCTGGGTCAGCCCCAGCATTTT.

The gene calls are TRBV5-1 and TRBJ2-1; D is tentatively TRBD1 or TRBD2 (5 bases each). Germline-derived CDR1 and CDR2 are SGHRS and YFSETQ. The germline V and J ends were trimmed by 2 bases and 2 bases, with 14 bases remaining between them. This CDR3 spans 16 amino acids. CDR3 in DNA: TGCGCCAGCAGCTTAAATACCGGGACGCCCTACAATGAGCAGTTCTTC. This translates into CASSLNTGTPYNEQFF.

The genes are TRBV4-3 and TRBJ2-1, with D uncertain. The CDR3 is 15 residues long. Germline-derived CDR1 and CDR2 are LGHNA and YSLEER. V dropped 3 bases and J dropped 9 bases, with 18 bases sitting between them. CDR3 DNA: TGCGCCAGCAGCCAGGTAATAAGAGTATCCGGTGAGCAGTTCTTC. Protein sequence: CASSQVIRVSGEQFF.

This clonotype showed up many times. The chain couples TRBV12-3 or TRBV12-4 to TRBJ1-1; D is possibly TRBD1 (5 bases). V gave up 7 bases and J gave up 3 bases, with 15 bases separating them. CDR3 length: 14 residues. The CDR3 DNA reads as TGTGCCAGCAATCCCGGGGCCCAGGACACTGAAGCTTTCTTT. Amino acids: CASNPGAQDTEAFF.

V is TRBV11-2 and J is TRBJ2-5; TRBD1 matches 7 bases. The trim removed 5 bases at V and 1 base at J, leaving 4 bases unmatched. The germline V gene encodes CDR1 SGHAT and CDR2 FQNNGV. The CDR3 covers 14 residues. This chain's CDR3 is CASSHRGSQETQYF. The CDR3 DNA reads TGTGCCAGCAGCCACAGGGGTAGCCAAGAGACCCAGTACTTC.

This clonotype came up once. A much larger clone lies a single base off, so this may be a read error. V is TRBV7-2 and J is TRBJ2-6; D gene ambiguous. The V end lost 1 base, the J end lost 0 bases, and 10 bases lay between the germline ends. In germline, CDR1 is SGHTA, CDR2 FQGNSA. This CDR3 has 17 amino acids. The CDR3 bases are TGTGCCAGCAGCTTAGTACGTTCGGGCTCTGGGGCCAACGTCCTGACTTTC. Its protein product is CASSLVRSGSGANVLTF.

The rearrangement links TRBV29-1 to TRBJ2-1; D is perhaps TRBD2 (5 bases). Germline V gene data show CDR1 as SQVTM and CDR2 as ANQGSEA. The V end was cut by 4 bases, the J end by 8 bases, with 18 bases between. The CDR3 sequence is 14 residues long. The CDR3 loop reads CSVVGGLAGYEQFF. CDR3 sequence (DNA): TGCAGCGTTGTGGGCGGCCTAGCTGGCTATGAGCAGTTCTTC.

This clonotype occurred a few times. This chain uses TRBV7-2 with TRBJ2-6; 7 bases align to TRBD2. The CDR3 has 15 residues. With V trimmed by 1 base and J by 3 bases, 0 bases remained unmatched. Germline CDR1 and CDR2: SGHTA and FQGNSA. CDR3 residues: CASSLGGGGANVLTF. CDR3 DNA sequence: TGTGCCAGCAGCTTAGGGGGGGGTGGGGCCAACGTCCTGACTTTC.

This clonotype was seen at least ten times. This sequence joins TRBV6-5 and TRBJ2-7; 10 nucleotides align to TRBD2. J was trimmed by 3 bases and V by 2 bases; bases with no gene match: 1. The CDR3 has 14 amino acids. Germline V gives CDR1 MNHEY, CDR2 SVGAGI. The CDR3 sequence is CASSYASGSYEQYF. Here the CDR3 DNA reads TGTGCCAGCAGTTACGCTAGCGGGAGCTACGAGCAGTACTTC.

This clonotype has ten or more counts. The chain couples TRBV24-1 to TRBJ2-1, with a weak D call TRBD2 (5 bases). Trimming removed 2 bases from V and 0 bases from J, with 7 bases in between. The V gene's germline CDR1 is KGHDR and CDR2 SFDVKD. This CDR3 region has 15 residues. For the CDR3, the DNA is TGTGCCACCAGTGATTCGGGGAGCTCCTACAATGAGCAGTTCTTC. It translates to CATSDSGSSYNEQFF.

The chain links TRBV30 to TRBJ1-4; D may be TRBD1 (5 bases). CDR3 length equals 15 residues. The germline V and J ends were trimmed by 2 bases and 8 bases, with 18 bases remaining between them. The germline gives CDR1 GTSNPN, CDR2 SVGIG (reference sequence). The CDR3 DNA follows: TGTGCCTGGAGTTCCAGGGACCGCGCAAGGGAAAAACTGTTTTTT. The encoded protein is CAWSSRDRAREKLFF. Full variable domain (remainder filled in from reference TRBV30 and TRBJ1-4): SQTIHQWPATLVQPVGSPLSLECTVEGTSNPNLYWYRQAAGRGLQLLFYSVGIGQISSEVPQNLSASRPQDRQFILSSKKLLLSDSGFYLCAWSSRDRAREKLFFGSGTQLSVL.